This record concerns one T cell receptor (beta chain) sequence. This sample was taken from a study of blood T cell repertoires in COVID-19. Background on the study: Samples came from the United States, Italy and Spain, spanning acute and convalescent COVID-19. Nucleic acid was either cDNA or gDNA, and it came from T cells, B-cell-depleted T cells, or PBMCs.

The V gene's germline CDR1 is LGHNT and CDR2 FRNRAP. This CDR3 is built from 13 residues. Trimming removed 2 bases from V and 9 bases from J; junction bases left unmatched: 5. Original handling: Reference gene primers were amplified, and this amplification served to estimate nucleated cell counts. The data were produced by immunoSEQ multiplex PCR, yet TCRdb's version contains in-frame clones alone and is incomplete. V and J calls and clone size come straight from that table; D and trimming were deduced from the DNA. The sample contains about 180,000 clones, around 86% of which appear only once. The sequence derives from a man over 45 with active or convalescent COVID-19. The genes are TRBV12-5 and TRBJ1-2; 8 bases agree with TRBD1. Sequenced material: peripheral blood. CDR3 in DNA: TGTGCTAGTGGTTTGCTACAGGGGGGTAGCTACACCTTC. Translation gives CASGLLQGGSYTF.